This section outlines one TCR beta chain sequence together with its context. The antigen is unknown. Measured with immunoSEQ multiplex PCR; TCRdb has only the in-frame clones, and not every one. The profile shows more than 110,000 clones, about 84% of them singletons. This sample was included in a study of cytotoxic CD8 clonotypes in ibrutinib-treated CLL. Study-wide findings and caveats: Baseline values of clonality outstripped age-matched healthy donors and followed circulating CD8+ T-cell counts. Sustained-remission and progressing patients had different sampling times.

The CDR3 runs to 16 residues. V was clipped by 5 bases and J by 4 bases; unmatched bases: 11. Germline V gene lookup returns CDR1 PRHDT and CDR2 FYEKMQ (reference sequence). Sequenced material: PBMCs, taken after 36 months of ibrutinib treatment. This rearrangement joins TRBV13 to TRBJ2-5, with 9 bases that match TRBD2. The sequence was obtained from a human donor with chronic lymphocytic leukemia. CDR3 bases: TGTGCCAGCAGCCCCCAAGGGGGCGGGGGGGGAGAGACCCAGTACTTC. As protein: CASSPQGGGGGETQYF.